These 18 T cell receptor beta chains were sequenced from one sample in a study of CD8 T cells in Susac syndrome. Random hexamers served to reverse transcribe roughly 0.45 to 1 ug RNA. TCRdb used MiXCR to reprocess the immunoSEQ multiplex PCR reads, holding one entry per CDR3 protein. This sample yields some 160,000 distinct CDR3 sequences, of which under 95% are seen a single time; more than 0.095% belongs to the top ten. Sequencing was performed on CD4+ T cells from PBMCs. Source of these receptors: a human donor with Susac syndrome.

V usage is TRBV9 and J usage is TRBJ2-7, with D possibly matching TRBD1 (6 bases). Trimming removed 0 bases from V and 2 bases from J, with 9 bases in between. The CDR3 covers 14 residues. Germline V gene lookup returns CDR1 SGDLS and CDR2 YYNGEE. Written as DNA, the CDR3 is TGTGCCAGCAGCGTAGAGACAGGCCCCTACGAGCAGTACTTC. It encodes CASSVETGPYEQYF. The full variable domain, with the rest looked up from reference TRBV9 and TRBJ2-7, is DSGVTQTPKHLITATGQRVTLRCSPRSGDLSVYWYQQSLDQGLQFLIQYYNGEERAKGNILERFSAQQFPDLHSELNLSSLELGDSALYFCASSVETGPYEQYFGPGTRLTVT.

V is TRBV12-3 or TRBV12-4 and J is TRBJ2-7; 7 bases are a match to TRBD2. V shed 6 bases and J 0 bases; nucleotides not matched to a gene: 8. This CDR3 is built from 15 residues. The CDR3 region is CASSQHGTTSYEQYF. CDR3 in DNA: TGTGCCAGCAGCCAACACGGGACTACCTCCTACGAGCAGTACTTC.

This rearrangement joins TRBV10-1 to TRBJ2-1; D is uncertain. Germline V CDR1 and CDR2: WNHNN, SYGVQD (reference sequence). This CDR3 has 11 residues. V was shortened by 8 bases and J by 7 bases, with 9 bases between the two germline ends. CDR3 DNA sequence: TGCGCCAGCGTAGCCGAAAATGAGCAGTTCTTC. Protein product: CASVAENEQFF.

The chain employs TRBV20-1 and TRBJ1-1, with a tentative D call TRBD1 (6 bases). The CDR3 has 14 amino acids. Germline V gene lookup returns CDR1 DFQATT and CDR2 SNEGSKA (reference sequence). Deletions cut 6 bases from V and 4 bases from J, with 18 bases between. CDR3 in DNA: TGCAGTGCCCCCGAAGGGGGGCGCGGCACTGAAGCTTTCTTT. This translates into CSAPEGGRGTEAFF.

The V and J genes are TRBV30 and TRBJ2-3, with 7 bases aligning to TRBD2. Germline CDR1 reads GTSNPN; CDR2 reads SVGIG (reference sequence). This CDR3 is 11 amino acids long. J gave up 9 bases and V 1 base, and 1 base lay outside the gene matches. The CDR3 DNA reads TGTGCCTGGAGTGGGGAGGGGACGCAGTATTTT. It encodes CAWSGEGTQYF.

In this sample, this clonotype turned up once. The V gene is TRBV5-1, the J gene TRBJ2-7; no clear D gene. V lost 3 bases and J 3 bases, leaving 7 bases between the germline ends. Germline V gene data show CDR1 as SGHRS and CDR2 as YFSETQ. The length of the CDR3 is 12 residues. The CDR3 loop reads CASSSLGYEQYF. The CDR3 region has the DNA TGCGCCAGCAGCTCCCTGGGCTACGAGCAGTACTTC.

The chain carries TRBV18 and TRBJ2-1, with 9 bases identical to TRBD2. The CDR3 consists of 14 residues. V lost 6 bases, J lost 5 bases, and 5 bases stayed unmatched. The V gene's germline CDR1 is KGHSH and CDR2 LQKENI. The CDR3 DNA sequence: TGTGCCAGCTCCCCCTCTAGCGGGGACAATGAGCAGTTCTTC. It specifies CASSPSSGDNEQFF. Combining the CDR3 with reference TRBV18 and TRBJ2-1 gives the whole variable domain NAGVMQNPRHLVRRRGQEARLRCSPMKGHSHVYWYRQLPEEGLKFMVYLQKENIIDESGMPKERFSAEFPKEGPSILRIQQVVRGDSAAYFCASSPSSGDNEQFFGPGTRLTVL.

V and J are TRBV14 and TRBJ2-7; D is ambiguous. V lost 0 bases and J lost 2, with 11 bases in between. The CDR3 is 15 amino acids. Germline V CDR1 and CDR2: SGHDN, FVKESK. The CDR3 DNA reads as TGTGCCAGCAGCCAAGATGTCGGAAGACCCTACGAGCAGTACTTC. Translation gives CASSQDVGRPYEQYF.

The CDR3, as DNA: TGTGCCAGCAGCTTGGGACGGGGCCGGGAGGAGACCCAGTACTTC. The encoded protein is CASSLGRGREETQYF. The V and J genes are TRBV5-6 and TRBJ2-5; weak D call: TRBD2 (6 bases). This CDR3 has 15 residues. Trimming shortened V by 0 bases and J by 5 bases, and 14 bases separated the two germline ends. The germline V gene has CDR1 SGHDT and CDR2 YYEEEE.

A single count supports this clonotype. The V and J genes are TRBV29-1 and TRBJ2-7, with TRBD1 matching 11 bases. This CDR3 has 18 amino acids. Trimming at V came to 4 bases and at J to 5 bases, leaving 19 bases not matched to a gene. Germline V CDR1 and CDR2: SQVTM, ANQGSEA. In DNA, the CDR3 is TGCAGCGTTGCCGATGGCTACCAAAAAGGACAGGGGGCAGACGAGCAGTACTTC. This sequence encodes CSVADGYQKGQGADEQYF.

This chain connects TRBV11-2 to TRBJ1-1; no definite D call. Looked up from germline, CDR1 is SGHAT and CDR2 is FQNNGV. The V gene lost 5 bases and the J gene lost 1 base, with 11 bases spanning the gap. The length of the CDR3 is 14 residues. The CDR3 DNA sequence: TGTGCCAGCAGCCTCCTCAAGGGGAACACTGAAGCTTTCTTT. It encodes CASSLLKGNTEAFF.

This chain connects TRBV11-2 to TRBJ2-7, with 12 positions matching TRBD2. The V gene's germline CDR1 is SGHAT and CDR2 FQNNGV. V gave up 6 bases and J gave up 6 bases; unmatched junction bases: 6. This CDR3 has 14 residues. As DNA, the CDR3 is TGTGCCAGCAGTTACGGACTAGCGGGGCCCGAGCAGTACTTC. Translation: CASSYGLAGPEQYF.

The chain employs TRBV20-1 and TRBJ2-2; D perhaps matches TRBD1 (6 bases). The germline V and J ends were trimmed by 0 bases and 7 bases, with 12 bases remaining between them. This CDR3 contains 14 residues. Germline values: CDR1 DFQATT, CDR2 SNEGSKA (reference sequence). The CDR3 nucleotides are TGCAGTGCTAGAGAGGGGGCGAAAGGCGGGGAGCTGTTTTTT. Protein: CSAREGAKGGELFF.

V and J are TRBV3-1 and TRBJ2-5; perhaps TRBD2 as D (6 bases). This CDR3 is built from 13 residues. Germline assignment: CDR1 LGHDT and CDR2 YNNKEL (reference sequence). V was cut by 3 bases and J by 5 bases, with 10 bases left in between. CDR3 loop: CASSHRAGETQYF. The CDR3 nucleotides read TGTGCCAGCAGCCACCGGGCGGGGGAGACCCAGTACTTC.

The rearrangement joins TRBV7-2 to TRBJ2-2, with no clear D. CDR3 length: 12 amino acids. Germline assignment: CDR1 SGHTA and CDR2 FQGNSA. With 8 bases removed from V and 8 bases from J, the gap between germline ends came to 12 bases. The DNA for the CDR3 is TGTGCCAGCGGTTCGATCCAGGGGGAGCTGTTTTTT. Its protein is CASGSIQGELFF. Looking up the rest from reference TRBV7-2 and TRBJ2-2 gives the full variable domain: GAGVSQSPSNKVTEKGKDVELRCDPISGHTALYWYRQSLGQGLEFLIYFQGNSAPDKSGLPSDRFSAERTGGSVSTLTIQRTQQEDSAVYLCASGSIQGELFFGEGSRLTVL.

The gene calls are TRBV5-1 and TRBJ1-1; D may be TRBD1 (5 bases). CDR1 and CDR2 from the germline V gene are SGHRS and YFSETQ. V lost 0 bases and J 5 bases, leaving 8 bases between the germline ends. This CDR3 region has 13 residues. The CDR3 reads CASSLDKGTEAFF. The CDR3, as DNA: TGCGCCAGCAGCTTGGATAAGGGGACTGAAGCTTTCTTT.

The rearrangement uses TRBV5-1 and TRBJ2-3; no reliable D call. The CDR3 is 16 residues long. Germline values: CDR1 SGHRS, CDR2 YFSETQ. Between the trimmed V and J ends, which lost 0 bases and 0 bases, there was a span of 11 bases. CDR3 in amino acids: CASSLAGTASTDTQYF. Written as DNA, the CDR3 is TGCGCCAGCAGCTTGGCCGGCACAGCCAGCACAGATACGCAGTATTTT. Together with reference TRBV5-1 and TRBJ2-3, the CDR3 gives the full variable domain: KAGVTQTPRYLIKTRGQQVTLSCSPISGHRSVSWYQQTPGQGLQFLFEYFSETQRNKGNFPGRFSGRQFSNSRSEMNVSTLELGDSALYLCASSLAGTASTDTQYFGPGTRLTVL.

The chain has TRBV30 and TRBJ2-7; D unclear. V dropped 0 bases and J dropped 2 bases, with 14 bases sitting between them. This CDR3 has 15 amino acids. CDR1 GTSNPN and CDR2 SVGIG come from the germline V gene (reference sequence). The CDR3 loop is CAWSVSGRKTYEQYF. Here the CDR3 DNA reads TGTGCCTGGAGTGTCTCGGGCAGGAAAACCTACGAGCAGTACTTC.